This TCR beta chain was identified in a study of T cells after yellow fever vaccination. Germline V gives CDR1 MGHRA, CDR2 YSYEKL. J was trimmed by 2 bases and V by 4 bases; bases with no gene match: 7. This CDR3 spans 16 amino acids. TCRdb independently ran MiXCR on the 5' RACE reads; one entry per CDR3 protein. Among approximately 300,000 distinct CDR3 sequences listed, about 10% were seen once. In its sample, this clonotype was seen many times. Here the sequenced sample was CD4+ T cells sorted from PBMCs, taken 45 days after the yellow fever booster vaccination. This chain connects TRBV4-1 to TRBJ2-7; 11 bases align to TRBD2. The clonotype was recovered from a man aged 18 to 30 who received the YFV17D yellow fever vaccine. The CDR3 region is CASSPFSSGGPYEQYF. CDR3 nucleotide sequence: TGCGCCAGCAGCCCTTTCTCTAGCGGGGGGCCCTACGAGCAGTACTTC.